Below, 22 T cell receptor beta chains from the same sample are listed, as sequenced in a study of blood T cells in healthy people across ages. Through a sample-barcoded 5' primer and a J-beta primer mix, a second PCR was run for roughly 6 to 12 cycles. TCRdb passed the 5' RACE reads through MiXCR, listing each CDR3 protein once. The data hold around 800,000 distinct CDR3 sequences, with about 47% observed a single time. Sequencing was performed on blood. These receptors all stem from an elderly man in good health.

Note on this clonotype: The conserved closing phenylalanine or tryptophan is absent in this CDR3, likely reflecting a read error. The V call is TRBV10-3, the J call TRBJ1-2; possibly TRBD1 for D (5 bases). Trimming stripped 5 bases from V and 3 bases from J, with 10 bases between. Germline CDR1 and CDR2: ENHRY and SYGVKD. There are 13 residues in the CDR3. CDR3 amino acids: CAISSGTDYGYTL. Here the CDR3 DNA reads TGTGCCATCAGTTCCGGGACGGACTATGGCTACACCTTA.

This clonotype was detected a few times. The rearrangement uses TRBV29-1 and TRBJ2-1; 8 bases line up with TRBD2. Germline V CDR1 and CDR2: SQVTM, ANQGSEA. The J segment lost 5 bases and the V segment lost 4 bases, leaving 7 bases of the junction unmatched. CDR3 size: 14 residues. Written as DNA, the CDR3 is TGCAGCGTTGCCCAAAGGACTAGCAACAATGAGCAGTTCTTC. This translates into CSVAQRTSNNEQFF.

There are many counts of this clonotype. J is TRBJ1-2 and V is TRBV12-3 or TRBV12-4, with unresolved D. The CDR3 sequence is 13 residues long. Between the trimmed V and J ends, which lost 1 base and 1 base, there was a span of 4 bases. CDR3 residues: CASSLGGNYGYTF. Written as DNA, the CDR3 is TGTGCCAGCAGTTTAGGCGGTAACTATGGCTACACCTTC.

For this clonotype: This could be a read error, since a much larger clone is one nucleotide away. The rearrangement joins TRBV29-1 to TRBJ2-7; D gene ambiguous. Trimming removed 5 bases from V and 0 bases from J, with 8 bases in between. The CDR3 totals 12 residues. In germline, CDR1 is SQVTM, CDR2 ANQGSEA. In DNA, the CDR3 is TGCAGCGTTACAGCCAACTCCTACGAGCAGTACTTC. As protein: CSVTANSYEQYF.

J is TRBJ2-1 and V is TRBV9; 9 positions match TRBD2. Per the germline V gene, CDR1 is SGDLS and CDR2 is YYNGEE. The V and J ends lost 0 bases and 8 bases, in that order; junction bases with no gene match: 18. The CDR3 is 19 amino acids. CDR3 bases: TGTGCCAGCAGCGTAGGAGGTGGAGGCGGGAGGGCCTCTAGGGATGAGCAGTTCTTC. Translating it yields CASSVGGGGGRASRDEQFF.

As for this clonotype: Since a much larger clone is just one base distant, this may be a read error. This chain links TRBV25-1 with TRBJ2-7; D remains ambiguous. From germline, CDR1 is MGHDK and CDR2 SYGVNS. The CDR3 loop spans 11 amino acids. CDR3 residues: CAGSEIYEQYF. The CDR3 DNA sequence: TGTGCCGGCAGTGAAATCTACGAGCAGTACTTC.

Written as DNA, the CDR3 is TGTGCCACCAGCAGAGGACGGGGAGCCTACGAGCAGTACTTC. Its protein is CATSRGRGAYEQYF. The chain couples TRBV15 to TRBJ2-7, with D perhaps matching TRBD2 (5 bases). This CDR3 spans 14 amino acids. Trimming took off 1 base at V and 2 bases at J, with 9 bases between the two ends. Germline V gene data show CDR1 as LNHNV and CDR2 as YYDKDF (reference sequence).

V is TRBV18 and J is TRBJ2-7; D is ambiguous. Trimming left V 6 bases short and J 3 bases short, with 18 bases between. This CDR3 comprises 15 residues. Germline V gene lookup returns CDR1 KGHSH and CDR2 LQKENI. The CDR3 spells CASSPTGPYFYEQYF. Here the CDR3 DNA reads TGTGCCAGCTCCCCGACTGGGCCCTACTTCTACGAGCAGTACTTC.

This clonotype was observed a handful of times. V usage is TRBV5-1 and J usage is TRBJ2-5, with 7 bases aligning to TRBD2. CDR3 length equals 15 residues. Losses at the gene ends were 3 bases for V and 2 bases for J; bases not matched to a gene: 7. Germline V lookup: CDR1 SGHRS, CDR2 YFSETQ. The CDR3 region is CASSSLPAGQETQYF. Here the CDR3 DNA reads TGCGCCAGCAGCTCCTTACCAGCGGGGCAAGAGACCCAGTACTTC.

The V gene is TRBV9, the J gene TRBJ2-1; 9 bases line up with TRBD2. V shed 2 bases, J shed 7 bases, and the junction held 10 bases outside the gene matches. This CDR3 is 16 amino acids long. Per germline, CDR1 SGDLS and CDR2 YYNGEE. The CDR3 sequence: CASSVSVAGGPNEQFF. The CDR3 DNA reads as TGTGCCAGCAGCGTCTCCGTTGCGGGAGGGCCAAATGAGCAGTTCTTC.

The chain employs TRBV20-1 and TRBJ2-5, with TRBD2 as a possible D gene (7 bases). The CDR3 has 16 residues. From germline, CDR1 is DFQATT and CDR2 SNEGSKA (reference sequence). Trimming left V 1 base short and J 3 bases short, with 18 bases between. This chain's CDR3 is CSARVGGGFSKETQYF. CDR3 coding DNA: TGCAGTGCTAGAGTGGGGGGGGGCTTTTCTAAAGAGACCCAGTACTTC.

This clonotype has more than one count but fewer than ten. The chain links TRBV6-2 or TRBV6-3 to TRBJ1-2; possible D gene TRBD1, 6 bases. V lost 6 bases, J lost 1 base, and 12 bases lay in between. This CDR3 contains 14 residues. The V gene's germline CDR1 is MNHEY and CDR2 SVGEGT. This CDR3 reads CASRRDTYNYGYTF. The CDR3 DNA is TGTGCCAGCAGACGGGACACCTATAACTATGGCTACACCTTC.

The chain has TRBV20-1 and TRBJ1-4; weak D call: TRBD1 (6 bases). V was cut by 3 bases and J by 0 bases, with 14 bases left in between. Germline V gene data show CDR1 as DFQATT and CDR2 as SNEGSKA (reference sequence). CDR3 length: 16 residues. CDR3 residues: CSASKGQHATNEKLFF. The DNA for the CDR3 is TGCAGTGCTAGCAAAGGACAGCATGCAACTAATGAAAAACTGTTTTTT.

The CDR3 coding sequence is TGTGCCACCAGCAGATCTCCGGGACAGGTCCTCTACGAGCAGTACTTC. This encodes CATSRSPGQVLYEQYF. The V and J genes are TRBV15 and TRBJ2-7; the match to TRBD1 covers 8 bases. The junction had 9 bases not matched to a gene; V was cut back by 2 bases and J by 3 bases. Germline lookup yields CDR1 LNHNV and CDR2 YYDKDF (reference sequence). This CDR3 comprises 16 residues.

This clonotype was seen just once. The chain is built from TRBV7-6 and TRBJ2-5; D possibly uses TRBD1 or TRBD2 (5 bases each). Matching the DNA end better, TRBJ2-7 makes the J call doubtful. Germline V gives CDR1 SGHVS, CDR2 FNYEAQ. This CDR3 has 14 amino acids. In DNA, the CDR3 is TGTGCCAGCAGCTTAGGACTGAGGGGCTACGAGCAGTACTTC. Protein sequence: CASSLGLRGYEQYF.

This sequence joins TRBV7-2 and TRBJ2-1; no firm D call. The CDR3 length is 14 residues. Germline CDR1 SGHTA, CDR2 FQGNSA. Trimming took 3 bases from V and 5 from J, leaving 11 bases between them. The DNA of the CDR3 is TGTGCCAGCAGCTTTGATGGGCGACACAATGAGCAGTTCTTC. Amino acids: CASSFDGRHNEQFF.

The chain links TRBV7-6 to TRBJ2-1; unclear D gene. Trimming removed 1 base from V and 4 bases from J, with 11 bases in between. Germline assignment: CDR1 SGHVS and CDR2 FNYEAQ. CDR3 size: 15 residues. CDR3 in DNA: TGTGCCAGCAGCTTAGACCTGGTCGGGTACAATGAGCAGTTCTTC. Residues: CASSLDLVGYNEQFF. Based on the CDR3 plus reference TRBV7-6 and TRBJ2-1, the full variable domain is GAGVSQSPRYKVTKRGQDVALRCDPISGHVSLYWYRQALGQGPEFLTYFNYEAQQDKSGLPNDRFSAERPEGSISTLTIQRTEQRDSAMYRCASSLDLVGYNEQFFGPGTRLTVL.

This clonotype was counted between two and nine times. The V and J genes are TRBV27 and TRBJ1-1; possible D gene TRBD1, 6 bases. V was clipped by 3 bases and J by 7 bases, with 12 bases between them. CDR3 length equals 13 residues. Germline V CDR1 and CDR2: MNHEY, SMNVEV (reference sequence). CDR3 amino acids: CASSLWGASEAFF. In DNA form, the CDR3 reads TGTGCCAGCAGTTTGTGGGGGGCAAGTGAAGCTTTCTTT.

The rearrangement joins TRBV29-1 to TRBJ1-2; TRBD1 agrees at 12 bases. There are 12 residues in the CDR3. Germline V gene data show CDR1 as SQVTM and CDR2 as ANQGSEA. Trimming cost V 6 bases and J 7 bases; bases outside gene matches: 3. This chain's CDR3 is CSVRDRGLGYTF. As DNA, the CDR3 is TGCAGCGTGCGGGACAGGGGGCTTGGCTACACCTTC.

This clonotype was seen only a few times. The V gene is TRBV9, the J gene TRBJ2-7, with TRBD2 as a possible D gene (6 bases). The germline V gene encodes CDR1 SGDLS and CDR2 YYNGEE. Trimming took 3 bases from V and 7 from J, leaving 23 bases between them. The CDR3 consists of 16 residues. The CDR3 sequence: CASSGPGTSLQNEQYF. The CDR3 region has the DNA TGTGCCAGCAGCGGGCCGGGGACTTCTCTACAGAATGAGCAGTACTTC.

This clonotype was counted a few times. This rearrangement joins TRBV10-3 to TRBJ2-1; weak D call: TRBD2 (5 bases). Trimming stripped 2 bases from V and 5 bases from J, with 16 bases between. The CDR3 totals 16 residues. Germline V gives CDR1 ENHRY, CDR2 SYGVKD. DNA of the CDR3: TGTGCCATCAGTGAGATTATAGGAGGAAGGAACAATGAGCAGTTCTTC. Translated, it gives CAISEIIGGRNNEQFF.

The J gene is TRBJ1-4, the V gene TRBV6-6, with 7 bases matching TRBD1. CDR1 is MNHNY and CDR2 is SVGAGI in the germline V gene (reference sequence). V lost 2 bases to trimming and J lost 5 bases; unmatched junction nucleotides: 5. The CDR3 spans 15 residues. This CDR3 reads CASSYPGQQNEKLFF. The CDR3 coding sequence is TGTGCCAGCAGTTACCCGGGACAGCAAAATGAAAAACTGTTTTTT.